Presented here are 8 T cell receptor beta chains from one specimen sequenced in a study of regulatory T cells in long-lasting Graves disease. Arm-PCR of CDR3 regions and iRepertoire HTBI primers were used to build TCR beta libraries. TCRdb called the multiplex PCR reads again in MiXCR, with one record for every CDR3 protein. The sample shows approximately 250,000 distinct CDR3 sequences, about 18% of them seen only once. Time point described: newly diagnosed GD, antithyroid drugs for less than 3 months. The authors made the TCR library using RNA they extracted from PBMCs. The sample was peripheral blood mononuclear cells (PBMCs), taken at new diagnosis, from a patient treated with antithyroid drugs. The origin of the receptors is a female donor with Graves disease.

This sequence joins TRBV7-9 and TRBJ2-2, with 12 bases fitting TRBD2. CDR3 length: 15 amino acids. CDR1 is SEHNR and CDR2 is FQNEAQ in the germline V gene (reference sequence). The V and J ends lost 6 bases and 6 bases, in that order; junction bases with no gene match: 5. The CDR3 protein is CASSTGLAGSGELFF. CDR3 in DNA: TGTGCCAGCAGTACGGGACTAGCGGGTTCCGGGGAGCTGTTTTTT.

This clonotype was observed many times. The J gene is TRBJ2-1, the V gene TRBV19; TRBD2 agrees at 7 bases. The CDR3 runs to 15 residues. Germline-derived CDR1 and CDR2 are LNHDA and SQIVND (reference sequence). The V segment lost 8 bases and the J segment 0 bases; nucleotides outside the gene matches: 7. The CDR3 loop reads CASRDYRSSYNEQFF. The CDR3 bases are TGTGCCAGTCGGGACTACAGGAGCTCCTACAATGAGCAGTTCTTC.

This clonotype has just a few counts. The chain has TRBV9 and TRBJ2-2; 13 bases map to TRBD2. The germline CDR1 and CDR2 sequences are SGDLS and YYNGEE. J lost 9 bases, V lost 3 bases, and 2 bases had no gene match. The CDR3 extends over 14 amino acids. CDR3 nucleotides: TGTGCCAGCAGCGAGGGGACTAGCGGGAGGGAGCTGTTTTTT. Translated, it gives CASSEGTSGRELFF.

This clonotype was recorded many times. The chain carries TRBV19 and TRBJ1-2; D not certain. This CDR3 has 13 amino acids. The ends were cut back, 5 bases at V and 2 bases at J, with 9 bases in the middle. Looked up from germline, CDR1 is LNHDA and CDR2 is SQIVND (reference sequence). The CDR3: CASSDGWNYGYTF. CDR3 DNA sequence: TGTGCCAGTAGTGATGGGTGGAACTATGGCTACACCTTC. The full variable domain, in which reference TRBV19 and TRBJ1-2 provide the parts outside the CDR3, is DGGITQSPKYLFRKEGQNVTLSCEQNLNHDAMYWYRQDPGQGLRLIYYSQIVNDFQKGDIAEGYSVSREKKESFPLTVTSAQKNPTAFYLCASSDGWNYGYTFGSGTRLTVV.

This clonotype was seen many times. V gene TRBV6-5 combines with J gene TRBJ2-3; D might be TRBD1 or TRBD2, each matching 5 bases. The CDR3 covers 15 residues. Germline V gene lookup returns CDR1 MNHEY and CDR2 SVGAGI. Trimming shortened V by 0 bases and J by 2 bases, and 9 bases separated the two germline ends. Written as DNA, the CDR3 is TGTGCCAGCAGTTACTCATGGGGGAACACAGATACGCAGTATTTT. Translated: CASSYSWGNTDTQYF.

This clonotype was observed many times. The rearrangement uses TRBV20-1 and TRBJ1-2; tentatively, D is TRBD1 (6 bases). Germline CDR1 DFQATT, CDR2 SNEGSKA (reference sequence). The CDR3 is 14 residues long. V lost 6 bases and J lost 8, with 22 bases in between. The CDR3 reads CSAPEPAGAGGYTF. Here the CDR3 DNA reads TGCAGTGCACCGGAACCAGCGGGGGCCGGGGGCTACACCTTC.

Only a few counts were recorded for this clonotype. This clone may be a read error of a much larger clone one base away. This rearrangement joins TRBV11-3 to TRBJ1-4; D call uncertain. Trimming removed 5 bases from V and 5 bases from J, with 9 bases in between. Per the germline V gene, CDR1 is SGHNT and CDR2 is YENEEA. CDR3 length equals 13 residues. The CDR3 here is CASSTEMNEKLFF. Written as DNA, the CDR3 is TGTGCCAGCAGCACGGAGATGAATGAAAAACTGTTTTTT.

Note on this clonotype: A much larger clonotype is one base distant, so this may be a read error. The J gene is TRBJ1-4, the V gene TRBV30; D is unclear. CDR1 GTSNPN and CDR2 SVGIG come from the germline V gene (reference sequence). The CDR3 runs to 13 residues. CDR3 sequence reads: CASSASRNDKLFF. CDR3 nucleotide sequence: TGTGCCAGTAGTGCGAGCCGTAATGATAAACTGTTTTTT.